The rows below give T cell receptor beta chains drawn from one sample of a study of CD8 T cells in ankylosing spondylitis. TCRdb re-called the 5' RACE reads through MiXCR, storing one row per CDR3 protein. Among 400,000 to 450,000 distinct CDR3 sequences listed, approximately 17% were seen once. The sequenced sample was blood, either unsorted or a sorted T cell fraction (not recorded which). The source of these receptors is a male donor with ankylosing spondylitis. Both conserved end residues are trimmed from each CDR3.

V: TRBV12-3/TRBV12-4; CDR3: ASRGQGFGNTEAF
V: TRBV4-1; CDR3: ASSQTGGPIYGYT
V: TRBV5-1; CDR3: ASRVGREGLEEGNEQF
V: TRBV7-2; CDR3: ASRQTGGGEAF
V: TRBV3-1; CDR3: ASSGDRVQF
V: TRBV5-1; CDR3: ASSTGQLANTGELF
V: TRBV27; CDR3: ASSPPRVWITEAF
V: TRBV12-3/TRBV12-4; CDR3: ASSFQYSGQGAFMNTEAF
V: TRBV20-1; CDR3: SASGVGTGGNTIY
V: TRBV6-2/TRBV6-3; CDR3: ASSPPDRGLVEQF
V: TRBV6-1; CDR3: ASSGDGDTQY
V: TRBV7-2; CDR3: ASSLVAGVRETQY
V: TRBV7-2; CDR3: ASSPNSGREVDTQY
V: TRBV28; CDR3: ASRPDSRLEAF
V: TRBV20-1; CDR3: SARVASGGAYEQY
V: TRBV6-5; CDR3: ASSYGRDGAGELF
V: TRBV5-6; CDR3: ASSFTGEKLF
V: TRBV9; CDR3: ASNPSGGNIQY
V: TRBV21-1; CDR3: ASSQRTSGGETQY
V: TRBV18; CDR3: ASSPSGQGFDNEQF
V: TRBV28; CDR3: ASSLLQAYNSPLH
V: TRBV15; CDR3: ATSLRGGRGPHEQF
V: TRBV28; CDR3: ASSSPGTEAF
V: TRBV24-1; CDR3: ATQEGPNQPQH
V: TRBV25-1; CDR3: ASSQPTAGATNEKLF
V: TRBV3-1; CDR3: ASSQSLDQPQH
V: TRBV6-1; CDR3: ASSQGRVRSPLH
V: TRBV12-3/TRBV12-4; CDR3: ASSPGLANSYEQY
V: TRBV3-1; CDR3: ASSQGRGGLAGDTQY
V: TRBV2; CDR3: ASSGGGRGRKVDTQY
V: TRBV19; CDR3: ASSIPGANVGGYT
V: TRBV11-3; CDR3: ASSLLGTGPF
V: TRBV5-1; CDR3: ASSLTSGGAYEQY
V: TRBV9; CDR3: ASSKEGKQETQY
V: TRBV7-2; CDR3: ASSPGLSPGKEQY
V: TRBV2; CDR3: ASRTENTGELF
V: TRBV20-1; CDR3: SARPGSGNTIY
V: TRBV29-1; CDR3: SVRDLWTNEKLF
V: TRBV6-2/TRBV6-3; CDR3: ASGLYNEQF
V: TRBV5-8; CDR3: ASSLGLGEQF
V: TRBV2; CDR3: ASRTSGRNGEQY
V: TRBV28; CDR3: ASSLSRGLGTIQETQY
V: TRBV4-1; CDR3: ASSQLGLAGRGGEQF
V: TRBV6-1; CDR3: ASSGGDRGRGGYT
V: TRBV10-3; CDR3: AISEGIAPAYEQY
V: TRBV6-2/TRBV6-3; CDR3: ASSYSGTPQY
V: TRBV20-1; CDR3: SARMDRQETQY
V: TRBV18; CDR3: ASFGDLLDTEAF
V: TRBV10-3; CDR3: AISEYRGLGNEQF